Sequencing of this T cell receptor (beta chain) was carried out in a study of cytomegalovirus exposure and HLA in healthy donors. Vbeta (60) and Jbeta (13) primers were used in the PCR. TCRdb's copy holds only in-frame clones and misses some; the assay was immunoSEQ multiplex PCR. The sample gives under 150,000 clones, around 82% of which show up once; less than 7.5% is in the top ten. The V gene end was trimmed by 4 bases and the J gene end by 0 bases; junction bases not matched to a gene: 11. Germline V gene lookup returns CDR1 SNHLY and CDR2 FYNNEI. The CDR3 covers 17 residues. The chain is built from TRBV2 and TRBJ2-5; 7 bases map to TRBD1. The sample comprised PBMCs. This receptor was obtained from a woman aged 40-49 years in good health and CMV-seropositive. The CDR3 sequence: CASSGDSSHVYQETQYF. Here the CDR3 DNA reads TGTGCCAGCAGTGGGGACAGTTCTCATGTGTACCAAGAGACCCAGTACTTC.